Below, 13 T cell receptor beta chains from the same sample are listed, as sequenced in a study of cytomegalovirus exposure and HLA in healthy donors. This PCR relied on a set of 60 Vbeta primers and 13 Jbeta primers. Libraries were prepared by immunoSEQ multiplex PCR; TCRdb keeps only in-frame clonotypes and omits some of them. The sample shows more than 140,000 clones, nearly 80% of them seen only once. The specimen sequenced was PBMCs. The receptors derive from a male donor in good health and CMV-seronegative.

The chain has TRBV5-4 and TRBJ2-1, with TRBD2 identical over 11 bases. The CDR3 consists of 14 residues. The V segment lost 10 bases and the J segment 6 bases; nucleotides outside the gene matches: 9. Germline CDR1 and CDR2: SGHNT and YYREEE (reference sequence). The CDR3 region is CAAWTSGHINEQFF. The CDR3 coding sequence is TGTGCCGCCTGGACTAGCGGGCATATCAATGAGCAGTTCTTC.

The CDR3 DNA is TGTGCCAGCAGCTTACTACTAGCGGGGGGGCTAAATACGCAGTATTTT. Translated, it gives CASSLLLAGGLNTQYF. The chain is built from TRBV11-2 and TRBJ2-3; 13 bases line up with TRBD2. Per the germline V gene, CDR1 is SGHAT and CDR2 is FQNNGV. V was clipped by 2 bases and J by 7 bases; unmatched bases: 6. CDR3 size: 16 residues.

The CDR3 DNA is TGTGCCAGCAGTTCCCCAGGGGTAGGGGCCAACGTCCTGACTTTC. Its translation: CASSSPGVGANVLTF. The chain has TRBV6-6 and TRBJ2-6; possible D gene TRBD1, 6 bases. The germline CDR1 and CDR2 sequences are MNHNY and SVGAGI (reference sequence). The CDR3 runs to 15 residues. The ends were cut back, 4 bases at V and 4 bases at J, with 11 bases in the middle.

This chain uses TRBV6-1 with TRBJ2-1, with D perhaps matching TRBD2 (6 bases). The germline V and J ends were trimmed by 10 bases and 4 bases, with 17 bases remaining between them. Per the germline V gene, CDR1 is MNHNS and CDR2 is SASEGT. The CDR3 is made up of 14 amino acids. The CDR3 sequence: CATQGGGAYNEQFF. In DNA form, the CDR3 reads TGTGCCACTCAAGGCGGCGGGGCATACAATGAGCAGTTCTTC.

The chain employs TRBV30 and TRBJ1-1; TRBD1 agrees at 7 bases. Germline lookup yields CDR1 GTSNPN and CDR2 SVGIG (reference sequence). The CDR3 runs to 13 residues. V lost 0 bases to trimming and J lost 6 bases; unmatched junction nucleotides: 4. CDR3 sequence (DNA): TGTGCCTGGAGTGTACGGACAGGCTCTGAAGCTTTCTTT. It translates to CAWSVRTGSEAFF.

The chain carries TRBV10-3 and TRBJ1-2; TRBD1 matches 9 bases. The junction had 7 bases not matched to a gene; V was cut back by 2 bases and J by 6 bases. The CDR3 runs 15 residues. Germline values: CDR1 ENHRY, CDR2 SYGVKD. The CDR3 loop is CAISEAFDRGDGYTF. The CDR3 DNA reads TGTGCCATCAGTGAGGCTTTTGACAGGGGGGATGGCTACACCTTC.

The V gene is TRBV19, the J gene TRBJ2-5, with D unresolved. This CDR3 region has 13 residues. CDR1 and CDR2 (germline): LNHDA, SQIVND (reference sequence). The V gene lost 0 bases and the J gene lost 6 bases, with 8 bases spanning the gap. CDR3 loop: CASSIEGGKTQYF. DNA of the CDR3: TGTGCCAGTAGTATAGAAGGCGGAAAGACCCAGTACTTC.

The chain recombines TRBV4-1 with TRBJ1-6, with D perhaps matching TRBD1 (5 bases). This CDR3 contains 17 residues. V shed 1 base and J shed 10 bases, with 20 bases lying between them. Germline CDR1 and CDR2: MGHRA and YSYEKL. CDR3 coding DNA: TGCGCCAGCAGCCAAGTACTTTTTAAGGGGATAGGATCACCCCTCCACTTT. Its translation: CASSQVLFKGIGSPLHF.

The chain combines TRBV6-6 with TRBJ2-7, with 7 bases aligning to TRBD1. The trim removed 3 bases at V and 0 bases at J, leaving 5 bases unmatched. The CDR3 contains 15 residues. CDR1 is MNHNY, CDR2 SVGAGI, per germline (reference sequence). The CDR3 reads CASSYLAGGSYEQYF. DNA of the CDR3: TGTGCCAGCAGTTATTTGGCAGGGGGCTCCTACGAGCAGTACTTC.

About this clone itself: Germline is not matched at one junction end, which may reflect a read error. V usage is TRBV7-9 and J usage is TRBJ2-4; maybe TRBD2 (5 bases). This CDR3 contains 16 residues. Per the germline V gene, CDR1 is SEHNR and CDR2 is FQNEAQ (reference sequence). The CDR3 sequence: CSSSIAGLSAKNIQYF. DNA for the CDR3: TGTTCCAGCAGCATAGCCGGACTCTCCGCCAAAAACATTCAGTACTTC.

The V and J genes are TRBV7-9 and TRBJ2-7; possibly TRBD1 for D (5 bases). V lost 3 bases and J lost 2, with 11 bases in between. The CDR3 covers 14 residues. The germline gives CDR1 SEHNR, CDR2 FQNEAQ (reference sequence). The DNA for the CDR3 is TGTGCCAGCAGCTTCGACAGATTCACCTACGAGCAGTACTTC. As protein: CASSFDRFTYEQYF.

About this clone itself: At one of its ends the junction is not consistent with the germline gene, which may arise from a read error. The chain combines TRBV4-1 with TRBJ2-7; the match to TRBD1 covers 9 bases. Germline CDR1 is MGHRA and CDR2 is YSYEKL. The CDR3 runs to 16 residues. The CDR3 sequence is CASSQDRDRANYEQHF. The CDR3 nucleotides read TGCGCCAGCAGCCAAGATAGGGACAGGGCAAACTACGAGCAGCACTTC.

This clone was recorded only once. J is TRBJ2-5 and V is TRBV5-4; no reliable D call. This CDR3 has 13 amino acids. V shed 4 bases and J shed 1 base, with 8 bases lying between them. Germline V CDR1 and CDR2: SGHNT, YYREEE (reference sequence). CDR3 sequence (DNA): TGTGCCAGCAGCGAGGCCATCCAAGAGACCCAGTACTTC. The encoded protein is CASSEAIQETQYF.